This TCR beta chain was documented in a study of T cell clones after liver transplantation. Across the study: Three of eight recipients were HCV-positive; others had non-autoimmune, non-viral indications.

Overall study results and limits: Circulating graft-donor-reactive CD4 TCRbeta sequences fell significantly post-transplant in 5 of 8 subjects.

In germline, CDR1 is MNHEY, CDR2 SVGAGI. The CDR3 covers 14 residues. V was pared by 6 bases and J by 6 bases, with 6 bases of the junction left unmatched. Data came from immunoSEQ multiplex PCR; TCRdb stores just in-frame clones and leaves some out. The sample carries 55,000 to 75,000 clones, approximately 70% recorded once. As regards this clone: Its target is not known.

The V gene is TRBV6-5, the J gene TRBJ2-3; 10 bases agree with TRBD2. The receptor was derived from a human patient who received a liver transplant. Some T cells may arise from the graft donor. The sequenced sample was CD4+ T cells from blood, obtained at the approximately 15-month timepoint. In nucleotides, the CDR3 is TGTGCCAGCAGAGGAGCGGGGGGGCCGGATACGCAGTATTTT. Translated: CASRGAGGPDTQYF.